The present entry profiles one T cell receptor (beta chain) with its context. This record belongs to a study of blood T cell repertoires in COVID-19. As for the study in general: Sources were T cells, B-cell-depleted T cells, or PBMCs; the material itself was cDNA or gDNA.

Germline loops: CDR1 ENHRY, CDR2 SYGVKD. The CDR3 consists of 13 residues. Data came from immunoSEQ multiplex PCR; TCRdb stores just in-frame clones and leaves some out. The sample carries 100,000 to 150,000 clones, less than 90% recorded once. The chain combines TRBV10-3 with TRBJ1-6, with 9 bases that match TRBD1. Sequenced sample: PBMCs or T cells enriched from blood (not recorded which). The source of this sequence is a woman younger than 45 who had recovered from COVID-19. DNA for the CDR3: TGTGCAAACCGGGACAGGGAAAATTCACCCCTCCACTTT. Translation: CANRDRENSPLHF.